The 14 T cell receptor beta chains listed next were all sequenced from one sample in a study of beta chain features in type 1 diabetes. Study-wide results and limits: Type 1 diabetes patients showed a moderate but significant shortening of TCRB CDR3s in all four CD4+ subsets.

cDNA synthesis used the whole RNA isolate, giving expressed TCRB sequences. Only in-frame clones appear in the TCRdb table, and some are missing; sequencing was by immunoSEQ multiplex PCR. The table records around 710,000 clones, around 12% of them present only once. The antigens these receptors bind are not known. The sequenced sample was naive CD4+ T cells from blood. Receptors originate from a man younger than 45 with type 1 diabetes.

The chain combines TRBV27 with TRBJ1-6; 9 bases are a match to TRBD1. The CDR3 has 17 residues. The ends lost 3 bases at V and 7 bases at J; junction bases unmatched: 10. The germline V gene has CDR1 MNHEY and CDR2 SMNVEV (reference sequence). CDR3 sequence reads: CASSFIQGAIENSPLHF. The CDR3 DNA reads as TGTGCCAGCAGTTTCATACAGGGGGCGATAGAGAATTCACCCCTCCACTTT.

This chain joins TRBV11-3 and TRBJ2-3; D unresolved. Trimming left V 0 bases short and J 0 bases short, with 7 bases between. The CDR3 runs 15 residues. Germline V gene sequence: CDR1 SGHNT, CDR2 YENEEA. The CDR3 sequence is CASSLEGLSTDTQYF. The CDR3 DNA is TGTGCCAGCAGCTTAGAGGGTTTGAGCACAGATACGCAGTATTTT.

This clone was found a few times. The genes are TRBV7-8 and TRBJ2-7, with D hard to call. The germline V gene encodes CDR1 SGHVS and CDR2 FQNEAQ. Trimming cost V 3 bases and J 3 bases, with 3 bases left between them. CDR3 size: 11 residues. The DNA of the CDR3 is TGTGCCAGCAGCTTCCGCTACGAGCAGTACTTC. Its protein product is CASSFRYEQYF.

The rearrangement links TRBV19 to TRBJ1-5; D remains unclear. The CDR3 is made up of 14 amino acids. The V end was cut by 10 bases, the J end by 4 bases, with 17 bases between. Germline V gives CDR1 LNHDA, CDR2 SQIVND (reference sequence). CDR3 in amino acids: CATRENRSNQPQHF. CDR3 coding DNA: TGTGCCACCCGAGAGAACAGATCGAATCAGCCCCAGCATTTT.

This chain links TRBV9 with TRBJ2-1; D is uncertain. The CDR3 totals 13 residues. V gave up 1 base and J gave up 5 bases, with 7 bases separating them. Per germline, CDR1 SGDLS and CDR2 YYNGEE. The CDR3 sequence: CASSVQLNNEQFF. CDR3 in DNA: TGTGCCAGCAGCGTACAACTAAACAATGAGCAGTTCTTC.

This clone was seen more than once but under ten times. Written as DNA, the CDR3 is TGTGCCAGCAGTCCCCAAACCGGGGGGGAGACCCAGTACTTC. As protein: CASSPQTGGETQYF. V usage is TRBV6-6 and J usage is TRBJ2-5; 7 nucleotides agree with TRBD2. CDR1 is MNHNY and CDR2 is SVGAGI in the germline V gene (reference sequence). The CDR3 totals 14 residues. The J segment lost 5 bases and the V segment lost 5 bases, leaving 8 bases of the junction unmatched.

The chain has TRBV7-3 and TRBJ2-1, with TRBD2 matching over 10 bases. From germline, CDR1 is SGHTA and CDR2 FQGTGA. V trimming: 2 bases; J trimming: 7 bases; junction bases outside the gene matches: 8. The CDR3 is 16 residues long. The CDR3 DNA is TGTGCCAGCAGCTTATACCTAGCGGGGGCGAAGAATGAGCAGTTCTTC. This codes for CASSLYLAGAKNEQFF.

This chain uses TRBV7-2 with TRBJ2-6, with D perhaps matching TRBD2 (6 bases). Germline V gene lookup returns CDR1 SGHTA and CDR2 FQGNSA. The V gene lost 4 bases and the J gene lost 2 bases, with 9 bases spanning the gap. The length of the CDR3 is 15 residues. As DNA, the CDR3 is TGTGCCAGCAGCTCGACTAGGACTGGGGCCAACGTCCTGACTTTC. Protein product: CASSSTRTGANVLTF. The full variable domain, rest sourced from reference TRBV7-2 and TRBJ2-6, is GAGVSQSPSNKVTEKGKDVELRCDPISGHTALYWYRQSLGQGLEFLIYFQGNSAPDKSGLPSDRFSAERTGGSVSTLTIQRTQQEDSAVYLCASSSTRTGANVLTFGAGSRLTVL.

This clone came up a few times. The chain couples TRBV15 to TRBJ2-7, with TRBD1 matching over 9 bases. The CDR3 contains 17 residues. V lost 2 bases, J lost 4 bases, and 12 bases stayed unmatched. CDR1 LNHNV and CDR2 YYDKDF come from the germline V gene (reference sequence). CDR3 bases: TGTGCCACCAGCAGACCCACAGGGGGCTATACTACATACGAGCAGTACTTC. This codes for CATSRPTGGYTTYEQYF.

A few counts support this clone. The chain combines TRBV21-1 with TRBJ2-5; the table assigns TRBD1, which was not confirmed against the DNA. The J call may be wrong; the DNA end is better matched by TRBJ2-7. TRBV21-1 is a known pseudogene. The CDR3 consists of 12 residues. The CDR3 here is CATYRGRYEQYF. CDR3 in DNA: TGTGCCACTTACAGGGGGAGGTACGAGCAGTACTTC.

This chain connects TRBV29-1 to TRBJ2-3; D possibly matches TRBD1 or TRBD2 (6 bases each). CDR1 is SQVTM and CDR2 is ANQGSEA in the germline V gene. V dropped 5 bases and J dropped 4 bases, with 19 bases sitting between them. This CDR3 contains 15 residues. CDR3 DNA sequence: TGCAGCGTTCTCCCTCTTGGGGGGCCAGCAGATACGCAGTATTTT. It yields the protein CSVLPLGGPADTQYF.

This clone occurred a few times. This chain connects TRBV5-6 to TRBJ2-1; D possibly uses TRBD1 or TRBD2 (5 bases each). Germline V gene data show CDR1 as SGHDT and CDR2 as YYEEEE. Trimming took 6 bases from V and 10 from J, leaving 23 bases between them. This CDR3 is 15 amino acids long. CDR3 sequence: CASIPGGLLRREQFF. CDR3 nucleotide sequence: TGTGCCAGCATCCCTGGGGGTCTCCTTAGGCGAGAGCAGTTCTTC.

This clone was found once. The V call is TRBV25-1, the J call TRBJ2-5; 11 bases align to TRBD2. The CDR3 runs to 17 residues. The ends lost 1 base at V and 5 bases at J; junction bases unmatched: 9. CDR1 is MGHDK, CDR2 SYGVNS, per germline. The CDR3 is CASSESTSGDLGETQYF. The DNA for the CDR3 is TGTGCCAGCAGTGAATCGACTAGCGGGGATTTAGGCGAGACCCAGTACTTC.

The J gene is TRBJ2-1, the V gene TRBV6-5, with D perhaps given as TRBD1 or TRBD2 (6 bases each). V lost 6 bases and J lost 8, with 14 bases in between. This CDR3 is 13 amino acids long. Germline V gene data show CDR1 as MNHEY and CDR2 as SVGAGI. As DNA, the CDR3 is TGTGCCAGCAGACCCCGGGGGCAGCATGAGCAGTTCTTC. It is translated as CASRPRGQHEQFF.